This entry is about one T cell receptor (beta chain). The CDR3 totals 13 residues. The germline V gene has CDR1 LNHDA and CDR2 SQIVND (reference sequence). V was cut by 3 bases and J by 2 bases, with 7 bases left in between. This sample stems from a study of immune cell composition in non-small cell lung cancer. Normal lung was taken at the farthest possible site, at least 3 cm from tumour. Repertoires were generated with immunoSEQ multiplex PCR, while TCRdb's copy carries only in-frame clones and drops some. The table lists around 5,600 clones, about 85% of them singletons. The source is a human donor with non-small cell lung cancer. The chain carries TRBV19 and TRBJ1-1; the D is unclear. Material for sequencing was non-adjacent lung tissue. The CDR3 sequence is CASSMRENTEAFF. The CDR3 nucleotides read TGTGCCAGTAGTATGAGAGAAAACACTGAAGCTTTCTTT.